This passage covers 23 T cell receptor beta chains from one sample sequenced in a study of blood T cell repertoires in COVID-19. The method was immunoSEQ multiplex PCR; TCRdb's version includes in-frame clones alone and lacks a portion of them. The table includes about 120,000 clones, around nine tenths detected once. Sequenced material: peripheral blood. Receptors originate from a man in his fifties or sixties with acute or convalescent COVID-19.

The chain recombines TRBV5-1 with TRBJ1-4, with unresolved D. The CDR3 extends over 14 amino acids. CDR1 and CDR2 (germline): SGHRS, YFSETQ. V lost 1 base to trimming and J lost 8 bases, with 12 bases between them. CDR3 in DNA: TGCGCCAGCAGCTTGTTGGAGGGTCACGAAAAACTGTTTTTT. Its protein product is CASSLLEGHEKLFF.

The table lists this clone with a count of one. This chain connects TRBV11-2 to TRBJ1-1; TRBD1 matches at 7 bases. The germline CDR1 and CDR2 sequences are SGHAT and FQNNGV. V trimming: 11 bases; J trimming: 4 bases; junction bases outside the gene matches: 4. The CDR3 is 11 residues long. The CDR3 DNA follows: TGTGCCTCCCAGGGGGGCACTGAAGCTTTCTTT. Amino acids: CASQGGTEAFF.

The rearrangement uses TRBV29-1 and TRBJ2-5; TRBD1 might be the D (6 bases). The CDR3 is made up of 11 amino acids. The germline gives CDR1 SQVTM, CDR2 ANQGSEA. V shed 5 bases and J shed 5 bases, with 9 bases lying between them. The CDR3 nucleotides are TGCAGCGTTAGTAGGGGGGAGACCCAGTACTTC. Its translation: CSVSRGETQYF.

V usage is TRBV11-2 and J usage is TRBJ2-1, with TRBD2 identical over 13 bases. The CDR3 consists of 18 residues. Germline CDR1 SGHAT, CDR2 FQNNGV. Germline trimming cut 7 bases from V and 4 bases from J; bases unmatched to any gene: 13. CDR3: CASKLRYGTSGNYNEQFF. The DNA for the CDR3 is TGTGCCAGCAAGCTTAGATACGGGACTAGCGGGAATTACAATGAGCAGTTCTTC.

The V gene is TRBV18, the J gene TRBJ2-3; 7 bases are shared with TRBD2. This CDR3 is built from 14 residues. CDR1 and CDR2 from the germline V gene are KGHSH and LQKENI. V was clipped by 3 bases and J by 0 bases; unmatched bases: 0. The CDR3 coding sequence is TGTGCCAGCTCACCTAGCGGGAGCACAGATACGCAGTATTTT. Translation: CASSPSGSTDTQYF. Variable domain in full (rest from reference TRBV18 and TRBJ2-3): NAGVMQNPRHLVRRRGQEARLRCSPMKGHSHVYWYRQLPEEGLKFMVYLQKENIIDESGMPKERFSAEFPKEGPSILRIQQVVRGDSAAYFCASSPSGSTDTQYFGPGTRLTVL.

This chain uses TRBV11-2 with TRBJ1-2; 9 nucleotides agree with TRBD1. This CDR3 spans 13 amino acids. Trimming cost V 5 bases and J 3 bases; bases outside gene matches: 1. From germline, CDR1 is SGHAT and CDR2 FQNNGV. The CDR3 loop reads CASSRTGDYGYTF. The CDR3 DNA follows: TGTGCCAGCAGCCGGACAGGGGACTATGGCTACACCTTC.

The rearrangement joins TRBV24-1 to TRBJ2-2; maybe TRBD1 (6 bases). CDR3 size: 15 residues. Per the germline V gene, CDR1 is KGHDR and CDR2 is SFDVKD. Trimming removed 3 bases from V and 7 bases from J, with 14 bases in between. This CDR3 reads CATSDGGSARGELFF. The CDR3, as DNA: TGTGCCACCAGTGATGGGGGCTCGGCCCGCGGGGAGCTGTTTTTT.

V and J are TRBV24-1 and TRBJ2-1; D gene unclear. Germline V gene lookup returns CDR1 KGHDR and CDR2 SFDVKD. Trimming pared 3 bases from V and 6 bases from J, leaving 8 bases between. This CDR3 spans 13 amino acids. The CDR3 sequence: CATSDGRTNEQFF. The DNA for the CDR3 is TGTGCCACCAGTGATGGGCGTACCAATGAGCAGTTCTTC.

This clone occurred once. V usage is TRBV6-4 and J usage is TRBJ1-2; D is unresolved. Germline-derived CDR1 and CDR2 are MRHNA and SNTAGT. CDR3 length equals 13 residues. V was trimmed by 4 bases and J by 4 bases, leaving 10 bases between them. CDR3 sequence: CASSGSSSYGYTF. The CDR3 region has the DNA TGTGCCAGCAGTGGCTCCAGTTCCTATGGCTACACCTTC.

The CDR3 DNA follows: TGCGCCAGCAGAAGCACCGGGACAGGGTTCAACGAGCAGTACTTC. This gives the protein CASRSTGTGFNEQYF. The chain recombines TRBV10-2 with TRBJ2-7; 9 nucleotides line up with TRBD1. Germline V gene sequence: CDR1 WSHSY, CDR2 SAAADI. The J segment lost 5 bases and the V segment lost 6 bases, leaving 11 bases of the junction unmatched. The CDR3 loop spans 15 amino acids.

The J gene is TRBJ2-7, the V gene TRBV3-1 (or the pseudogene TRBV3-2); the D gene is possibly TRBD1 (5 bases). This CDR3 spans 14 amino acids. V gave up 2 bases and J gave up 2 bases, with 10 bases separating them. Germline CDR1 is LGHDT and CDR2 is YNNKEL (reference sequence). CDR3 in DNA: TGTGCCAGCAGCCAACCCCAGGGAACCTACGAGCAGTACTTC. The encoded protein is CASSQPQGTYEQYF.

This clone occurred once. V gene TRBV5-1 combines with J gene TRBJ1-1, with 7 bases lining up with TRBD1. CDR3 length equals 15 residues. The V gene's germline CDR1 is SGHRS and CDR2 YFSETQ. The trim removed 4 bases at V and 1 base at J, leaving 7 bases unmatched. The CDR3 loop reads CASSPDRDRNTEAFF. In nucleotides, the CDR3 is TGCGCCAGCAGCCCCGACCGGGACAGGAACACTGAAGCTTTCTTT.

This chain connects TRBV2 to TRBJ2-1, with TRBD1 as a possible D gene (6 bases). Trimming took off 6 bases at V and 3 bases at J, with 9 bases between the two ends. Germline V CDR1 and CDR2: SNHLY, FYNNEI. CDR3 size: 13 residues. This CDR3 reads CASSLDSYNEQFF. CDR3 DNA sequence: TGTGCCAGCAGCCTGGACAGCTACAATGAGCAGTTCTTC.

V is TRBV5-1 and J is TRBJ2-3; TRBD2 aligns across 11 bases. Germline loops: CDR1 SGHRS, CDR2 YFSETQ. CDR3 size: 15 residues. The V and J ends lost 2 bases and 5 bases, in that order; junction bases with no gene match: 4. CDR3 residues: CASSFSLAGEDTQYF. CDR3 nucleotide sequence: TGCGCCAGCAGCTTTTCACTAGCGGGAGAAGATACGCAGTATTTT.

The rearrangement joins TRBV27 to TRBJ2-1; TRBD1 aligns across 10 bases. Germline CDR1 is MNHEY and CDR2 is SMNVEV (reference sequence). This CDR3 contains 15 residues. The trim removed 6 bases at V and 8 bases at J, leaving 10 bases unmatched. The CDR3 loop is CASRLRDRGPDEQFF. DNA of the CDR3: TGTGCCAGCAGGTTGAGGGACAGGGGCCCCGATGAGCAGTTCTTC.

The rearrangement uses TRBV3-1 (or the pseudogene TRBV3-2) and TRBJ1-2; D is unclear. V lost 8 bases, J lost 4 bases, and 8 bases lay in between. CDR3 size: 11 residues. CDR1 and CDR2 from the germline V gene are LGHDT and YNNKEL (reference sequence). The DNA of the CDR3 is TGTGCCAGCGCAGGAATCTATGGCTACACCTTC. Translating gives CASAGIYGYTF.

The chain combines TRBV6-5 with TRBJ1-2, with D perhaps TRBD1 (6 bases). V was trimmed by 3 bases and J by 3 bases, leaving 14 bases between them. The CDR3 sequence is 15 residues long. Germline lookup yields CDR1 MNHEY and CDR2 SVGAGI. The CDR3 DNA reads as TGTGCCAGCAGTTATGTAAGGACAGCAGACTATGGCTACACCTTC. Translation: CASSYVRTADYGYTF.

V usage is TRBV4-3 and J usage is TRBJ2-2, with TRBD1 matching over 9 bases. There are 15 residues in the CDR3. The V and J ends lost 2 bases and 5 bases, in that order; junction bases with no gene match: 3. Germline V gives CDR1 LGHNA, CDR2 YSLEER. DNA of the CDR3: TGCGCCAGCAGCCAACGGACAGGGGTGACCGGGGAGCTGTTTTTT. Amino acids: CASSQRTGVTGELFF.

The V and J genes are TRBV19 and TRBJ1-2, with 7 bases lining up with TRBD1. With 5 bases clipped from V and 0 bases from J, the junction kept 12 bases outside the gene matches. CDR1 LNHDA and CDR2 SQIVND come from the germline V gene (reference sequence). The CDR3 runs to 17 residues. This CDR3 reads CASSPKGTARTNYGYTF. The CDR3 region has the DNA TGTGCCAGTAGTCCTAAGGGGACAGCGCGGACTAACTATGGCTACACCTTC.

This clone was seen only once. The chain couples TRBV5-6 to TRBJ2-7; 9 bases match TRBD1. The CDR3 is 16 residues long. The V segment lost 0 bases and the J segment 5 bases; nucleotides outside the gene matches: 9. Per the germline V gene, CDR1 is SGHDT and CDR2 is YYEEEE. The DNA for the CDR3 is TGTGCCAGCAGCTTGGGACAGGGGACAGGGTGGGACGAGCAGTACTTC. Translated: CASSLGQGTGWDEQYF.

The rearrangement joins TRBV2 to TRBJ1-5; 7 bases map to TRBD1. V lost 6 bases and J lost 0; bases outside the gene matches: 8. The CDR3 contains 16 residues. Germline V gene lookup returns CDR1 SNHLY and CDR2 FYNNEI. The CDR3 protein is CASRRGQENSNQPQHF. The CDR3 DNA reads TGTGCCAGCAGACGCGGACAGGAGAATAGCAATCAGCCCCAGCATTTT.

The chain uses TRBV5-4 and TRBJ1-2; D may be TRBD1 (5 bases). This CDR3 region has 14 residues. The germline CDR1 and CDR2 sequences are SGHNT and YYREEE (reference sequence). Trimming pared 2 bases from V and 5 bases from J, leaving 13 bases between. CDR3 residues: CASSFGVGDYGYTF. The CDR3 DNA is TGTGCCAGCAGCTTTGGCGTAGGGGATTATGGCTACACCTTC.

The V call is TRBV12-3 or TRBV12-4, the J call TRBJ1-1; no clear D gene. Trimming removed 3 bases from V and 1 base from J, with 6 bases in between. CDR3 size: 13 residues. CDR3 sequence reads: CASSLGWNTEAFF. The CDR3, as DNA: TGTGCCAGCAGTTTGGGCTGGAACACTGAAGCTTTCTTT.